A selection of T cell receptor beta chains follows, all from one sample in a study of blood T cells in healthy people across ages. TCRdb reprocessed the 5' RACE reads via MiXCR and lists one record per CDR3 protein. The table records about 1.6 million distinct CDR3 sequences, 30% to 40% of them present only once. The sequencing sample was made of blood. Receptors originate from a woman aged 25 to 39 in good health. Each CDR3 is given with its conserved first and last residue. The D gene is left open where the match is weak. Size tells how often a clone was seen (once, few, many) or the class of an expanded clone, and some rows leave it out.

D gene: TRBD2
V gene: TRBV4-1
J gene: TRBJ2-1
clone size: .
CDR3 protein: CASSQRPLVAGEGEQFF
CDR3 DNA: TGCGCCAGCAGCCAACGCCCTTTGGTAGCGGGAGAGGGTGAGCAGTTCTTC

D gene: .
V gene: TRBV20-1
J gene: TRBJ2-3
clone size: few
CDR3 protein: CSATSQQLGRTDTQYF
CDR3 DNA: TGCAGTGCTACGAGCCAACAGTTGGGGAGAACAGATACGCAGTATTTT

D gene: .
V gene: TRBV6-2/TRBV6-3
J gene: TRBJ1-1
clone size: .
CDR3 protein: CASSPPVLENTEAFF
CDR3 DNA: TGTGCCAGCAGTCCTCCTGTCCTCGAGAACACTGAAGCTTTCTTT

D gene: .
V gene: TRBV6-1
J gene: TRBJ2-2
clone size: .
CDR3 protein: CASVAASNTGELFF
CDR3 DNA: TGTGCCAGCGTAGCGGCTTCGAACACCGGGGAGCTGTTTTTT

D gene: .
V gene: TRBV28
J gene: TRBJ2-3
clone size: .
CDR3 protein: CASSLVLGRSTDTQYF
CDR3 DNA: TGTGCCAGCAGTTTGGTCCTGGGCAGGAGCACAGATACGCAGTATTTT

D gene: .
V gene: TRBV30
J gene: TRBJ2-5
clone size: .
CDR3 protein: CAWSRAGETQYF
CDR3 DNA: TGTGCCTGGAGCCGCGCCGGGGAGACCCAGTACTTC

D gene: .
V gene: TRBV3-1
J gene: TRBJ1-1
clone size: once
CDR3 protein: CASSQGEQNEAFF
CDR3 DNA: TGTGCCAGCAGCCAAGGGGAACAGAATGAAGCTTTCTTT

D gene: .
V gene: TRBV3-1
J gene: TRBJ2-5
clone size: once
CDR3 protein: CASSQRSFQETQYF
CDR3 DNA: TGTGCCAGCAGCCAGCGGTCATTTCAAGAGACCCAGTACTTC

D gene: .
V gene: TRBV7-9
J gene: TRBJ2-1
clone size: .
CDR3 protein: CASSLGGLWEQFF
CDR3 DNA: TGTGCCAGCAGCTTAGGTGGGTTATGGGAGCAGTTCTTC

D gene: .
V gene: TRBV4-2
J gene: TRBJ2-7
clone size: .
CDR3 protein: CASSPYDPPAEFSYEQYF
CDR3 DNA: TGTGCCAGCAGCCCCTACGACCCGCCAGCGGAATTCTCCTACGAGCAGTACTTC

D gene: .
V gene: TRBV20-1
J gene: TRBJ2-4
clone size: few
CDR3 protein: CSAPISGGAENIQYF
CDR3 DNA: TGCAGTGCACCAATCTCAGGGGGGGCGGAAAACATTCAGTACTTC

D gene: TRBD2
V gene: TRBV7-3
J gene: TRBJ2-3
clone size: .
CDR3 protein: CASSSPGLSSGADTQYF
CDR3 DNA: TGTGCCAGCAGCTCACCGGGACTATCTTCAGGCGCAGATACGCAGTATTTT

D gene: TRBD2
V gene: TRBV28
J gene: TRBJ2-7
clone size: few
CDR3 protein: CASSSSRGAGASEQYF
CDR3 DNA: TGTGCCAGCAGTTCCTCGCGGGGAGCGGGGGCCTCCGAGCAGTACTTC

D gene: TRBD1
V gene: TRBV27
J gene: TRBJ2-6
clone size: .
CDR3 protein: CASGLRGPGANVLTF
CDR3 DNA: TGTGCCAGCGGTTTAAGGGGGCCTGGGGCCAACGTCCTGACTTTC

D gene: .
V gene: TRBV7-8
J gene: TRBJ2-6
clone size: .
CDR3 protein: CASIGSGANVLTF
CDR3 DNA: TGTGCCAGCATTGGCTCCGGGGCCAACGTCCTGACTTTC

D gene: .
V gene: TRBV4-1
J gene: TRBJ2-2
clone size: once
CDR3 protein: CASSPQFYLGAGELFF
CDR3 DNA: TGCGCCAGCAGCCCGCAATTTTACCTTGGGGCCGGGGAGCTGTTTTTT

D gene: .
V gene: TRBV5-1
J gene: TRBJ2-3
clone size: .
CDR3 protein: CASSWTGGQGDTQYF
CDR3 DNA: TGCGCCAGCAGCTGGACCGGGGGGCAGGGAGATACGCAGTATTTT

D gene: .
V gene: TRBV29-1
J gene: TRBJ2-3
clone size: .
CDR3 protein: CSVEWAGARDTQYF
CDR3 DNA: TGCAGCGTTGAATGGGCGGGGGCGAGAGATACGCAGTATTTT

D gene: .
V gene: TRBV20-1
J gene: TRBJ2-5
clone size: .
CDR3 protein: CSARDWRGVETQYF
CDR3 DNA: TGCAGTGCTAGAGATTGGAGGGGGGTAGAGACCCAGTACTTC

D gene: .
V gene: TRBV10-3
J gene: TRBJ2-7
clone size: once
CDR3 protein: CATRGGDYEQYF
CDR3 DNA: TGTGCCACCAGGGGCGGAGACTACGAGCAGTACTTC

D gene: TRBD2
V gene: TRBV28
J gene: TRBJ2-7
clone size: .
CDR3 protein: CASTNGGGYEQYF
CDR3 DNA: TGTGCCAGCACCAACGGGGGGGGCTACGAGCAGTACTTC

D gene: TRBD1
V gene: TRBV28
J gene: TRBJ2-5
clone size: many
CDR3 protein: CASSKGTGRETQYF
CDR3 DNA: TGTGCCAGCAGCAAAGGGACAGGGCGCGAGACCCAGTACTTC

D gene: .
V gene: TRBV30
J gene: TRBJ1-5
clone size: .
CDR3 protein: CAWSVTRTPYSNQPQHF
CDR3 DNA: TGTGCCTGGAGTGTCACCCGGACCCCTTATAGCAATCAGCCCCAGCATTTT

D gene: TRBD2
V gene: TRBV3-1
J gene: TRBJ2-1
clone size: .
CDR3 protein: CASSQESLAGDNEQFF
CDR3 DNA: TGTGCCAGCAGCCAAGAGTCCCTAGCGGGGGACAATGAGCAGTTCTTC

D gene: .
V gene: TRBV20-1
J gene: TRBJ1-2
clone size: .
CDR3 protein: CSAFPGNGYTF
CDR3 DNA: TGCAGTGCTTTCCCAGGGAATGGCTACACCTTC

D gene: .
V gene: TRBV6-1
J gene: TRBJ2-5
clone size: .
CDR3 protein: CASSEIAAYNEQYF
CDR3 DNA: TGTGCCAGCAGTGAAATAGCGGCATACAATGAGCAGTACTTC

D gene: .
V gene: TRBV7-7
J gene: TRBJ2-5
clone size: few
CDR3 protein: CASSLSGPLQETQYF
CDR3 DNA: TGTGCCAGCAGCCTGTCGGGACCGCTTCAAGAGACCCAGTACTTC

D gene: .
V gene: TRBV6-5
J gene: TRBJ1-2
clone size: .
CDR3 protein: CASRKFGDYGYTF
CDR3 DNA: TGTGCCAGCAGGAAATTTGGAGACTATGGCTACACCTTC

D gene: .
V gene: TRBV27
J gene: TRBJ1-2
clone size: .
CDR3 protein: CASRQNREPVYGYTF
CDR3 DNA: TGTGCCAGCAGGCAAAACAGGGAACCTGTCTATGGCTACACCTTC